This T cell receptor beta chain appears in the sequencing data of a study of identical twins. Germline lookup yields CDR1 MNHEY and CDR2 SVGEGT. CDR3 length: 14 amino acids. One entry per CDR3 protein, called by TCRdb with MiXCR from the 5' RACE reads. This sample carries 1.5 million to 2 million distinct CDR3 sequences, roughly a third of them seen once, and the ten largest clones take around 0.3%. A word on this clonotype: The germline gene is not matched at one end of the junction; a read error may be the cause.

Sequencing was performed on cord blood. The rearrangement joins TRBV6-2 or TRBV6-3 to TRBJ2-1; D gene ambiguous. The receptor was isolated from a newborn girl in good health. CDR3 loop: CASVPSSSYNEEFF. The CDR3, as DNA: TGTGCCAGCGTCCCGAGTAGCTCCTACAATGAGGAGTTCTTC.